This T cell receptor beta chain was sequenced in a study of blood T cell repertoires in COVID-19. Study-wide context: Acute-phase and convalescent COVID-19 samples originated in the United States, Italy and Spain. PBMCs, B-cell-depleted T cells, or T cells provided the cDNA or gDNA that made up the material.

Trimming pared 5 bases from V and 0 bases from J, leaving 17 bases between. Germline V lookup: CDR1 SGHDT, CDR2 YYEEEE. The length of the CDR3 is 16 residues. This table comes from immunoSEQ multiplex PCR, and its TCRdb copy is limited to in-frame clones, with some not included. The sample has about 45,000 clones, roughly 90% seen once; the top ten hold about 0.4%. Input material: peripheral blood. The receptor was derived from a human donor in a cohort sampled during active COVID-19. The chain is built from TRBV5-6 and TRBJ1-1; weak D call: TRBD1 (6 bases). This CDR3 reads CASSLLGGVMNTEAFF. CDR3 in DNA: TGTGCCAGCAGTCTGTTAGGGGGAGTGATGAACACTGAAGCTTTCTTT.